The 25 T cell receptor beta chains below come from one sample, sequenced in a study of early T cells in non-severe SARS-CoV-2 infection. A single record per CDR3 protein comes from TCRdb applying MiXCR to the 5' RACE reads. The sample lists some 80,000 distinct CDR3 sequences; around 12% were seen once. This specimen was whole blood, taken at baseline. The source of these receptors is an adult who was a healthcare worker with PCR-confirmed SARS-CoV-2 infection or an uninfected control (not recorded which). The donor label of this sample is uncertain.

This clonotype was counted ten times or more. The chain carries TRBV6-5 and TRBJ2-7; 9 bases are a match to TRBD2. The CDR3 runs 14 residues. Germline V gives CDR1 MNHEY, CDR2 SVGAGI. J was trimmed by 5 bases and V by 7 bases; bases with no gene match: 9. CDR3 sequence reads: CASTNSGGNHEQYF. CDR3 in DNA: TGTGCCAGCACCAATAGCGGGGGCAATCACGAGCAGTACTTC.

In its sample, this clonotype was seen many times. This chain links TRBV7-7 with TRBJ2-3; D remains ambiguous. The germline CDR1 and CDR2 sequences are SSHAT and FNYEAQ (reference sequence). The CDR3 runs 14 residues. The germline V and J ends were trimmed by 2 bases and 1 base, with 7 bases remaining between them. The CDR3 sequence is CASSLRLGTDTQYF. The CDR3 DNA is TGTGCCAGCAGCTTAAGGCTCGGCACAGATACGCAGTATTTT.

The V gene is TRBV9, the J gene TRBJ1-2; no clear D. Germline CDR1 reads SGDLS; CDR2 reads YYNGEE. V lost 4 bases, J lost 5 bases, and 15 bases lay in between. The CDR3 runs to 14 residues. This chain's CDR3 is CASSSRALPYGYTF. CDR3 nucleotides: TGTGCCAGCAGCTCCCGGGCCCTACCTTATGGCTACACCTTC.

This clonotype was observed many times. This chain uses TRBV4-2 with TRBJ2-7, with D maybe TRBD2 (5 bases). CDR3 length equals 17 residues. Germline CDR1 is LGHNA and CDR2 is YNFKEQ. Deletions cut 3 bases from V and 0 bases from J, with 18 bases between. DNA for the CDR3: TGTGCCAGCAGCCAGGAACGAGCGGCCCGACACTCCTACGAGCAGTACTTC. Amino acids: CASSQERAARHSYEQYF.

The chain links TRBV3-1 to TRBJ2-7; weak D call: TRBD2 (6 bases). CDR3 length equals 15 residues. V was trimmed by 2 bases and J by 4 bases, leaving 15 bases between them. Germline CDR1 LGHDT, CDR2 YNNKEL (reference sequence). CDR3 nucleotides: TGTGCCAGCAGCCAACAGCGGGCTAGCACATACGAGCAGTACTTC. Its translation is CASSQQRASTYEQYF.

This clonotype came up many times. The V and J genes are TRBV2 and TRBJ1-1; 7 bases map to TRBD1. Germline CDR1 reads SNHLY; CDR2 reads FYNNEI. The junction had 8 bases not matched to a gene; V was cut back by 10 bases and J by 3 bases. The CDR3 runs to 13 residues. CDR3 in DNA: TGTGCCACCGAGATGCAGGGGGACACTGAAGCTTTCTTT. This sequence encodes CATEMQGDTEAFF.

This clonotype was detected many times. The J gene is TRBJ2-2, the V gene TRBV7-2; 13 bases match TRBD2. After removal of 5 bases from V and 6 bases from J, the junction contained 6 bases not matched to a gene. The CDR3 sequence is 16 residues long. CDR1 is SGHTA and CDR2 is FQGNSA in the germline V gene. The CDR3 DNA follows: TGTGCCAGCAGCCCCCGGACTAGCGGGAGTTCCGGGGAGCTGTTTTTT. It translates to CASSPRTSGSSGELFF. The full variable domain, in which reference TRBV7-2 and TRBJ2-2 provide the parts outside the CDR3, is GAGVSQSPSNKVTEKGKDVELRCDPISGHTALYWYRQSLGQGLEFLIYFQGNSAPDKSGLPSDRFSAERTGGSVSTLTIQRTQQEDSAVYLCASSPRTSGSSGELFFGEGSRLTVL.

This clonotype was found a few times. The chain joins TRBV11-2 to TRBJ2-7; TRBD1 agrees at 7 bases. Trimming removed 5 bases from V and 3 bases from J; junction bases left unmatched: 19. CDR3 size: 18 residues. CDR1 SGHAT and CDR2 FQNNGV come from the germline V gene. CDR3 protein: CASSPRTTGAPRGYEQYF. CDR3 nucleotide sequence: TGTGCCAGCAGCCCGCGAACAACAGGGGCCCCACGGGGCTACGAGCAGTACTTC.

This clonotype was observed a few times. The chain links TRBV5-1 to TRBJ1-4, with a tentative D call TRBD1 (5 bases). The CDR3 sequence is 12 residues long. The V end lost 0 bases, the J end lost 12 bases, and 9 bases lay between the germline ends. Germline-derived CDR1 and CDR2 are SGHRS and YFSETQ. DNA for the CDR3: TGCGCCAGCAGCTTGGCCCAGGGAGAACTGTTTTTT. It encodes CASSLAQGELFF.

This clonotype appeared many times. The J gene is TRBJ2-6, the V gene TRBV5-8; D possibly corresponds to TRBD2 (5 bases). Deletions cut 4 bases from V and 2 bases from J, with 13 bases between. CDR1 SGHTS and CDR2 YDEGEE come from the germline V gene. The CDR3 totals 16 residues. CDR3 amino acids: CASSPRVLAGANVLTF. In nucleotides, the CDR3 is TGTGCCAGCAGCCCGAGGGTTTTGGCTGGGGCCAACGTCCTGACTTTC.

This clonotype has a count of ten or more. The V and J genes are TRBV6-2 or TRBV6-3 and TRBJ2-4; a possible D gene is TRBD1 (6 bases). The V end lost 6 bases, the J end lost 0 bases, and 6 bases lay between the germline ends. CDR1 and CDR2 (germline): MNHEY, SVGEGT. This CDR3 has 13 residues. In DNA, the CDR3 is TGTGCCAGCAGACAGGGAGCCAAAAACATTCAGTACTTC. It translates to CASRQGAKNIQYF.

This clonotype was counted between two and nine times. The gene calls are TRBV9 and TRBJ1-1; D not certain. Trimming took off 3 bases at V and 1 base at J, with 7 bases between the two ends. The germline gives CDR1 SGDLS, CDR2 YYNGEE. The CDR3 sequence is 13 residues long. CDR3 loop: CASSDSTNTEAFF. The CDR3 DNA follows: TGTGCCAGCAGCGACTCAACGAACACTGAAGCTTTCTTT.

This clonotype occurred a few times. The chain couples TRBV30 to TRBJ1-2; D not resolved. V was shortened by 0 bases and J by 6 bases, with 14 bases between the two germline ends. The CDR3 is made up of 14 amino acids. Germline-derived CDR1 and CDR2 are GTSNPN and SVGIG (reference sequence). CDR3 DNA sequence: TGTGCCTGGAGTGTATCCGACCGTGGCGATGGCTACACCTTC. This encodes CAWSVSDRGDGYTF. The full variable domain, completed using reference TRBV30 and TRBJ1-2, is SQTIHQWPATLVQPVGSPLSLECTVEGTSNPNLYWYRQAAGRGLQLLFYSVGIGQISSEVPQNLSASRPQDRQFILSSKKLLLSDSGFYLCAWSVSDRGDGYTFGSGTRLTVV.

This clonotype has just a few counts. V usage is TRBV3-1 and J usage is TRBJ2-3, with TRBD2 identical over 8 bases. Germline V gene lookup returns CDR1 LGHDT and CDR2 YNNKEL (reference sequence). This CDR3 contains 17 residues. V gave up 0 bases and J gave up 1 base; unmatched junction bases: 6. This chain's CDR3 is CASSQEGVAGRTDTQYF. The CDR3 DNA is TGTGCCAGCAGCCAAGAAGGGGTAGCGGGACGCACAGATACGCAGTATTTT.

The chain is built from TRBV6-6 and TRBJ1-3, with D hard to call. Deletions cut 6 bases from V and 2 bases from J, with 11 bases between. The CDR3 covers 14 residues. Germline assignment: CDR1 MNHNY and CDR2 SVGAGI (reference sequence). CDR3 nucleotides: TGTGCCAGCAGAGGCGACCTGACTGGAAACACCATATATTTT. Translated, it gives CASRGDLTGNTIYF.

The sample holds a few counts of this clonotype. The chain uses TRBV7-6 and TRBJ2-1; a possible D gene is TRBD2 (5 bases). From germline, CDR1 is SGHVS and CDR2 FNYEAQ. The CDR3 covers 15 residues. The V and J ends lost 0 bases and 3 bases respectively, with 9 bases between them. The CDR3 nucleotides read TGTGCCAGCAGCTTAGCCGGCGCGGGCTACAATGAGCAGTTCTTC. Translation: CASSLAGAGYNEQFF.

The CDR3, as DNA: TGTGCCAGCAGCCCCAGCCCTAACGGACGGCTGAACACTGAAGCTTTCTTT. Its protein is CASSPSPNGRLNTEAFF. The V call is TRBV5-4, the J call TRBJ1-1; D is unclear. CDR1 and CDR2 from the germline V gene are SGHNT and YYREEE (reference sequence). The CDR3 is 17 amino acids. V lost 4 bases and J lost 0, with 19 bases in between.

This clonotype appeared a few times. The V and J genes are TRBV30 and TRBJ1-1; possible D gene TRBD1, 5 bases. Germline V gives CDR1 GTSNPN, CDR2 SVGIG (reference sequence). The CDR3 is made up of 14 amino acids. Trimming pared 5 bases from V and 4 bases from J, leaving 17 bases between. CDR3 region: CAWARGGGGTEAFF. The CDR3 nucleotides are TGTGCCTGGGCCCGGGGAGGCGGGGGCACTGAAGCTTTCTTT.

The chain couples TRBV12-3 or TRBV12-4 to TRBJ1-6, with a weak D call TRBD1 (5 bases). Trimming shortened V by 5 bases and J by 14 bases, and 16 bases separated the two germline ends. This CDR3 has 13 residues. In DNA form, the CDR3 reads TGTGCCAGCAGTCGTCAGGTCCAAGGGGCCCTCCACTTT. Translated: CASSRQVQGALHF.

The chain is built from TRBV15 and TRBJ2-1; D may be TRBD2 (6 bases). The V gene's germline CDR1 is LNHNV and CDR2 YYDKDF (reference sequence). V shed 0 bases and J shed 9 bases, with 12 bases lying between them. This CDR3 region has 14 residues. The CDR3, as DNA: TGTGCCACCAGCAGAGATGGAGGGCCTGGTGAGCAGTTCTTC. Translation: CATSRDGGPGEQFF.

This clonotype was observed at least ten times. The chain links TRBV2 to TRBJ2-7; D unclear. CDR3 length: 13 amino acids. V shed 3 bases and J shed 9 bases, with 15 bases lying between them. The germline V gene has CDR1 SNHLY and CDR2 FYNNEI. CDR3 region: CASSEEQPGRQYF. The CDR3 coding sequence is TGTGCCAGCAGTGAGGAACAGCCCGGTCGGCAGTACTTC.

This clonotype came up many times. V is TRBV20-1 and J is TRBJ1-2; no reliable D call. With 0 bases removed from V and 2 bases from J, the gap between germline ends came to 13 bases. This CDR3 comprises 15 residues. Per the germline V gene, CDR1 is DFQATT and CDR2 is SNEGSKA (reference sequence). CDR3 residues: CSARDLPGGNYGYTF. The CDR3 bases are TGCAGTGCTAGAGATCTGCCAGGTGGAAACTATGGCTACACCTTC.

This clonotype was observed at least ten times. One end of the junction fails to match germline, which may point to a read error. V and J are TRBV7-9 and TRBJ1-1, with D possibly TRBD1 on 6 matching bases. In germline, CDR1 is SEHNR, CDR2 FQNEAQ (reference sequence). There are 15 residues in the CDR3. The CDR3 region is CASSFEWGQNAEAFF. The CDR3 region has the DNA TGTGCCAGCAGCTTCGAATGGGGGCAGAACGCTGAAGCTTTCTTT.

This clonotype showed up many times. The chain uses TRBV20-1 and TRBJ2-1; the match to TRBD2 covers 11 bases. V shed 6 bases, J shed 4 bases, and the junction held 2 bases outside the gene matches. Germline V gene sequence: CDR1 DFQATT, CDR2 SNEGSKA (reference sequence). The CDR3 consists of 13 residues. This CDR3 reads CSALAGGYNEQFF. CDR3 coding DNA: TGCAGTGCCCTAGCGGGGGGATACAATGAGCAGTTCTTC.

The CDR3 region has the DNA TGTGCCGGCCGCACTAGCGGGGGAATCAATGAGCAGTTCTTC. It encodes CAGRTSGGINEQFF. The chain links TRBV6-1 to TRBJ2-1; 11 positions match TRBD2. The CDR3 has 14 amino acids. The V gene end was trimmed by 11 bases and the J gene end by 6 bases; junction bases not matched to a gene: 9. Per the germline V gene, CDR1 is MNHNS and CDR2 is SASEGT.